Each of the 15 T cell receptor beta chains below was sequenced from the same sample in a study of T cells in Graves' hyperthyroidism and ophthalmopathy. Amplification targeted TCR beta CDR3 regions from RNA transcripts. HTBI primers were employed in a first-round RT-PCR of the TCR CDR3. TCRdb called the multiplex PCR reads again in MiXCR, with one record for every CDR3 protein. The table records roughly 530,000 distinct CDR3 sequences, roughly 17% of them present only once. Input material: blood. These receptors were taken from a woman between 18 and 29 years old with Graves' ophthalmopathy.

This clonotype was seen at least ten times. This sequence joins TRBV12-3 or TRBV12-4 and TRBJ1-3, with unresolved D. The CDR3 runs 16 residues. Trimming left V 3 bases short and J 1 base short, with 13 bases between. The CDR3 region is CASSFWQELSGNTIYF. The CDR3 DNA is TGTGCCAGCAGTTTTTGGCAGGAGCTATCTGGAAACACCATATATTTT.

The chain couples TRBV12-5 to TRBJ2-3; D gene ambiguous. Trimming stripped 2 bases from V and 10 bases from J, with 7 bases between. This CDR3 is 11 amino acids long. Germline V gene data show CDR1 as LGHNT and CDR2 as FRNRAP. The CDR3 nucleotides read TGTGCTAGTGGTTTGACTACAGCGCAGTATTTT. This encodes CASGLTTAQYF.

This clonotype was recorded at least ten times. The gene calls are TRBV7-9 and TRBJ1-1, with 7 positions matching TRBD1. CDR3 size: 15 residues. Germline values: CDR1 SEHNR, CDR2 FQNEAQ (reference sequence). The V and J ends lost 4 bases and 0 bases, in that order; junction bases with no gene match: 5. DNA for the CDR3: TGTGCCAGCAGCTCCGGGACAGAGATGAACACTGAAGCTTTCTTT. Its translation is CASSSGTEMNTEAFF. Full variable domain (remainder filled in from reference TRBV7-9 and TRBJ1-1): DTGVSQNPRHKITKRGQNVTFRCDPISEHNRLYWYRQTLGQGPEFLTYFQNEAQLEKSRLLSDRFSAERPKGSFSTLEIQRTEQGDSAMYLCASSSGTEMNTEAFFGQGTRLTVV.

V is TRBV15 and J is TRBJ1-5; D possibly corresponds to TRBD1 (6 bases). Germline lookup yields CDR1 LNHNV and CDR2 YYDKDF (reference sequence). This CDR3 is built from 17 residues. V shed 0 bases and J shed 0 bases, with 12 bases lying between them. The DNA for the CDR3 is TGTGCCACCAGCAGAGATTCTGGGGGCTATAGCAATCAGCCCCAGCATTTT. This codes for CATSRDSGGYSNQPQHF.

This clonotype was observed a handful of times. The V gene is TRBV5-1, the J gene TRBJ2-5; D tentatively fits TRBD1 or TRBD2 (6 bases each). Per the germline V gene, CDR1 is SGHRS and CDR2 is YFSETQ. The CDR3 covers 14 residues. V lost 4 bases to trimming and J lost 4 bases, with 14 bases between them. The CDR3 DNA is TGCGCCAGCAGCCCCATGGGGGGCGGAGAGACCCAGTACTTC. This translates into CASSPMGGGETQYF.

This clonotype was seen ten or more times. The rearrangement uses TRBV7-2 and TRBJ1-2; D is undetermined. V gave up 4 bases and J gave up 3 bases, with 18 bases separating them. Germline values: CDR1 SGHTA, CDR2 FQGNSA. This CDR3 region has 16 residues. The CDR3 region has the DNA TGTGCCAGCAGCTCCGCAGTTCTCTGGGGTCACTATGGCTACACCTTC. Its protein is CASSSAVLWGHYGYTF.

This clonotype has at least ten counts. The chain links TRBV28 to TRBJ2-2, with 7 bases identical to TRBD1. Germline CDR1 reads MDHEN; CDR2 reads SYDVKM. V trimming: 8 bases; J trimming: 5 bases; junction bases outside the gene matches: 8. The CDR3 runs to 14 residues. CDR3 sequence reads: CASFTRQGTGELFF. In DNA form, the CDR3 reads TGTGCCAGCTTTACCCGACAGGGAACCGGGGAGCTGTTTTTT.

Ten or more counts support this clonotype. The gene calls are TRBV2 and TRBJ2-2, with D tentatively TRBD1 (5 bases). The CDR3 length is 12 residues. The V end lost 6 bases, the J end lost 8 bases, and 10 bases lay between the germline ends. Germline loops: CDR1 SNHLY, CDR2 FYNNEI. The CDR3, as DNA: TGTGCCAGCAGACAGGAGAGTGGGGAGCTGTTTTTT. This gives the protein CASRQESGELFF.

This clonotype was detected only a few times. In DNA form, the CDR3 reads TGTGCCAGTAGCGGAGAGGGTAATACGCAGTATTTT. Translating gives CASSGEGNTQYF. The chain couples TRBV3-1 to TRBJ2-3; the D gene is possibly TRBD2 (6 bases). Deletions cut 9 bases from V and 7 bases from J, with 14 bases between. CDR1 and CDR2 (germline): LGHDT, YNNKEL (reference sequence). CDR3 length equals 12 residues.

This clonotype appeared many times. The V call is TRBV13, the J call TRBJ2-7; D ambiguous. Trimming took 5 bases from V and 6 from J, leaving 17 bases between them. This CDR3 comprises 14 residues. The V gene's germline CDR1 is PRHDT and CDR2 FYEKMQ (reference sequence). Written as DNA, the CDR3 is TGTGCCAGCAGCCCATCCCGGGCACAAAGCGAGCAGTACTTC. Translated, it gives CASSPSRAQSEQYF.

This clonotype was counted only a few times. The chain is built from TRBV6-1 and TRBJ2-7; 7 bases fit TRBD2. Germline CDR1 and CDR2: MNHNS and SASEGT. This CDR3 contains 14 residues. The V gene end was trimmed by 8 bases and the J gene end by 0 bases; junction bases not matched to a gene: 7. The CDR3 sequence is CASRKGTNSYEQYF. The CDR3 DNA reads as TGTGCCAGCCGAAAAGGGACTAACTCCTACGAGCAGTACTTC.

This clonotype showed up just a few times. This chain links TRBV27 with TRBJ2-2; D unresolved. CDR1 is MNHEY, CDR2 SMNVEV, per germline (reference sequence). This CDR3 contains 13 residues. The germline V and J ends were trimmed by 3 bases and 3 bases, with 5 bases remaining between them. CDR3 protein: CASSLDDTGELFF. CDR3 bases: TGTGCCAGCAGTTTGGACGACACCGGGGAGCTGTTTTTT.

The V gene is TRBV9, the J gene TRBJ2-2; 7 bases match TRBD1. Germline CDR1 is SGDLS and CDR2 is YYNGEE. V shed 2 bases, J shed 3 bases, and the junction held 4 bases outside the gene matches. This CDR3 has 15 amino acids. CDR3 bases: TGTGCCAGCAGCGTCCCTACAGGGGACACCGGGGAGCTGTTTTTT. This sequence encodes CASSVPTGDTGELFF. The whole variable domain, remainder taken from reference TRBV9 and TRBJ2-2, is DSGVTQTPKHLITATGQRVTLRCSPRSGDLSVYWYQQSLDQGLQFLIQYYNGEERAKGNILERFSAQQFPDLHSELNLSSLELGDSALYFCASSVPTGDTGELFFGEGSRLTVL.

At least ten counts were recorded for this clonotype. The V and J genes are TRBV29-1 and TRBJ2-1, with TRBD2 matching 13 bases. The CDR3 loop spans 12 amino acids. The V gene's germline CDR1 is SQVTM and CDR2 ANQGSEA. Germline trimming cut 7 bases from V and 7 bases from J; bases unmatched to any gene: 1. This CDR3 is CSGLAGGNEQFF. The CDR3 nucleotides read TGCAGCGGACTAGCGGGGGGAAATGAGCAGTTCTTC.

This clonotype turned up a few times. The chain carries TRBV30 and TRBJ1-2; 9 positions agree with TRBD1. Germline CDR1 is GTSNPN and CDR2 is SVGIG (reference sequence). The CDR3 has 14 amino acids. Trimming cost V 4 bases and J 3 bases; bases outside gene matches: 6. The CDR3 nucleotides read TGTGCCTGGATTGAGACAGGGGGATACTATGGCTACACCTTC. Encoded protein: CAWIETGGYYGYTF.